A single T cell receptor (beta chain) is shown here with its context. The target antigen is unknown. Distinct nucleotide sequences in the sample also encode this CDR3. The data were produced by immunoSEQ multiplex PCR, yet TCRdb's version contains in-frame clones alone and is incomplete. The repertoire holds about 2.3 million clones, with around 90% as singletons. Germline CDR1 reads SGHTA; CDR2 reads FQGTGA. The V and J ends lost 2 bases and 4 bases respectively, with 9 bases between them. CDR3 length: 13 amino acids. These data are taken from a study of shared clonotypes between healthy human individuals. The study, taken as a whole, reports: Between four donors, naive CD4 clonotypes were shared at a level of approximately 5%.

V is TRBV7-3 and J is TRBJ2-7, with D possibly being TRBD1 (6 bases). The source is a man aged 18 to 30 in good health. Some clones in this sample may be carry-over from other donors' samples. Sequenced material: naive CD4+ T cells from PBMCs. Sample subset: CD45RA+ positively selected. CDR3 protein: CASSLGTNYEQYF. The DNA for the CDR3 is TGTGCCAGCAGCTTAGGGACAAATTACGAGCAGTACTTC.